The 7 T cell receptor beta chains given below trace back to one sample, sequenced in a study of blood T cell repertoires in COVID-19 (dated by TCRdb to 2018 to 2020). Receptor libraries were prepared by the immunoSEQ multiplex PCR assay. Entries here come from immuneACCESS through TCRdb and include only in-frame sequences with V and J called. Some clones fail to appear in such tables; in the studies checked, an unresolved V gene covers under half of the shortfall, and the cause of the remainder is unknown. Present in this sample are under 15,000 clones, 88% of which were seen just once. Of the sample, 29% falls within the top ten clones. The sample was peripheral blood. Source of these receptors: a human donor in a cohort sampled during active COVID-19.

V and J are TRBV7-9 and TRBJ1-4; D gene ambiguous. Germline V lookup: CDR1 SEHNR, CDR2 FQNEAQ (reference sequence). This CDR3 contains 16 residues. V shed 5 bases and J shed 3 bases, with 16 bases lying between them. The CDR3 DNA reads as TGTGCCAGCAGCCATATCCGAGGTTCGGCTAATGAAAAACTGTTTTTT. Translating gives CASSHIRGSANEKLFF.

This clone showed up just a few times. The chain employs TRBV6-4 and TRBJ2-2, with 7 bases that match TRBD2. V shed 8 bases and J 3 bases; nucleotides not matched to a gene: 6. CDR3 size: 14 residues. Germline V gene lookup returns CDR1 MRHNA and CDR2 SNTAGT. CDR3 amino acids: CASSRDYYTGELFF. CDR3 coding DNA: TGTGCCAGCTCCCGGGACTATTACACCGGGGAGCTGTTTTTT.

The chain joins TRBV5-1 to TRBJ2-1, with D unresolved. V was shortened by 0 bases and J by 9 bases, with 10 bases between the two germline ends. The germline V gene encodes CDR1 SGHRS and CDR2 YFSETQ. CDR3 length equals 13 residues. The CDR3 bases are TGCGCCAGCAGCTTGGGCCAGGAAGGTGAGCAGTTCTTC. Amino acids: CASSLGQEGEQFF.

The CDR3 DNA reads TGTGCCAGCAGCCCCCAGAGGCAGGGCTATGGCTACACCTTC. Its protein product is CASSPQRQGYGYTF. The chain couples TRBV11-2 to TRBJ1-2; possible D gene TRBD1, 5 bases. Germline V CDR1 and CDR2: SGHAT, FQNNGV. Trimming shortened V by 5 bases and J by 4 bases, and 14 bases separated the two germline ends. This CDR3 has 14 residues.

This clone has a single count. CDR3 sequence reads: CASSQGGGGGDEQFF. DNA of the CDR3: TGTGCCAGCAGCCAGGGAGGCGGGGGGGGCGATGAGCAGTTCTTC. V usage is TRBV7-2 and J usage is TRBJ2-1, with 9 bases matching TRBD2. Trimming took 5 bases from V and 8 from J; bases not matched to a gene: 10. This CDR3 is built from 15 residues. Looked up from germline, CDR1 is SGHTA and CDR2 is FQGNSA.

The chain combines TRBV2 with TRBJ1-5; the match to TRBD1 covers 8 bases. The CDR3 sequence is 14 residues long. The V and J ends lost 6 bases and 5 bases, in that order; junction bases with no gene match: 6. Germline lookup yields CDR1 SNHLY and CDR2 FYNNEI. In nucleotides, the CDR3 is TGTGCCAGCAGCAAGGACAGGGTCGATCAGCCCCAGCATTTT. This codes for CASSKDRVDQPQHF. The whole variable domain, remainder taken from reference TRBV2 and TRBJ1-5, is EPEVTQTPSHQVTQMGQEVILRCVPISNHLYFYWYRQILGQKVEFLVSFYNNEISEKSEIFDDQFSVERPDGSNFTLKIRSTKLEDSAMYFCASSKDRVDQPQHFGDGTRLSIL.

V is TRBV19 and J is TRBJ1-2; 10 bases fit TRBD1. The CDR3 has 14 residues. Germline V gene sequence: CDR1 LNHDA, CDR2 SQIVND (reference sequence). Unmatched junction bases numbered 4, after V lost 8 bases and J lost 1 base. CDR3 in amino acids: CASRWTGGNYGYTF. The CDR3 region has the DNA TGTGCCAGTCGATGGACAGGGGGTAACTATGGCTACACCTTC.